Following are 11 T cell receptor beta chains from one sample sequenced in a study of blood T cell repertoires in COVID-19. The protocol was immunoSEQ multiplex PCR, while the TCRdb copy is restricted to in-frame clones and leaves out a portion. The profile covers fewer than 700,000 clones, with around 90% appearing a single time and about 8.2% taken by the ten largest. What was sequenced was peripheral blood. The receptors shown here come from a woman between 45 and 60 years old with COVID-19, enrolled during active disease.

This chain uses TRBV19 with TRBJ1-1; D remains unclear. The CDR3 consists of 14 residues. Germline values: CDR1 LNHDA, CDR2 SQIVND (reference sequence). Trimming pared 2 bases from V and 0 bases from J, leaving 7 bases between. CDR3 bases: TGTGCCAGTAGTATATCGGTGATGAACACTGAAGCTTTCTTT. It translates to CASSISVMNTEAFF. The whole variable domain, filled in from reference TRBV19 and TRBJ1-1, reads DGGITQSPKYLFRKEGQNVTLSCEQNLNHDAMYWYRQDPGQGLRLIYYSQIVNDFQKGDIAEGYSVSREKKESFPLTVTSAQKNPTAFYLCASSISVMNTEAFFGQGTRLTVV.

The chain has TRBV2 and TRBJ1-4; possibly TRBD1 for D (5 bases). The CDR3 has 15 residues. Looked up from germline, CDR1 is SNHLY and CDR2 is FYNNEI. V lost 4 bases to trimming and J lost 6 bases, with 15 bases between them. The CDR3 sequence: CASSVQGAGYEKLFF. The DNA of the CDR3 is TGTGCCAGCAGTGTTCAAGGGGCGGGATATGAAAAACTGTTTTTT.

The V gene is TRBV6-1, the J gene TRBJ1-5, with TRBD1 matching 11 bases. V lost 3 bases to trimming and J lost 4 bases; unmatched junction nucleotides: 2. Germline V gene sequence: CDR1 MNHNS, CDR2 SASEGT. The CDR3 loop spans 15 amino acids. DNA of the CDR3: TGTGCCAGCAGTGATGGGACAGGGGGTAATCAGCCCCAGCATTTT. Translated: CASSDGTGGNQPQHF.

This chain links TRBV19 with TRBJ1-1, with D unresolved. There are 13 residues in the CDR3. The germline V gene encodes CDR1 LNHDA and CDR2 SQIVND (reference sequence). V gave up 5 bases and J gave up 1 base, with 8 bases separating them. The CDR3 nucleotides are TGTGCCAGTAGTGTACTTCGGAACACTGAAGCTTTCTTT. This sequence encodes CASSVLRNTEAFF.

This clone was detected only once. The chain recombines TRBV5-1 with TRBJ1-2; no clear D. Per germline, CDR1 SGHRS and CDR2 YFSETQ. The CDR3 is made up of 16 amino acids. The V gene lost 3 bases and the J gene lost 0 bases, with 15 bases spanning the gap. The CDR3 sequence: CASSSALGTANYGYTF. CDR3 DNA: TGCGCCAGCAGCTCCGCCTTAGGAACAGCTAACTATGGCTACACCTTC.

The CDR3 region has the DNA TGCGCAGGCAGCACCCTGGGAGGGGAAAAACTGTTTTTT. The encoded protein is CAGSTLGGEKLFF. V gene TRBV4-1 combines with J gene TRBJ1-4; D not certain. This CDR3 is built from 13 residues. Germline CDR1 and CDR2: MGHRA and YSYEKL.

This clone has only a few counts. The V call is TRBV7-8, the J call TRBJ1-1, with D unclear. V lost 1 base to trimming and J lost 1 base, with 7 bases between them. Germline V gene sequence: CDR1 SGHVS, CDR2 FQNEAQ. The CDR3 has 14 amino acids. CDR3 coding DNA: TGTGCCAGCAGCTTAGACGGAGCGAACACTGAAGCTTTCTTT. Protein sequence: CASSLDGANTEAFF.

The chain employs TRBV11-2 and TRBJ2-6; D remains unclear. This CDR3 region has 14 residues. Trimming took 4 bases from V and 5 from J, leaving 9 bases between them. The germline V gene encodes CDR1 SGHAT and CDR2 FQNNGV. Here the CDR3 DNA reads TGTGCCAGCAGCTCTGCCCGGTGGGCCAACGTCCTGACTTTC. It is translated as CASSSARWANVLTF.

Here the CDR3 DNA reads TGCAGCGTTTCCAGGGGAGTCACTGAAGCTTTCTTT. It translates to CSVSRGVTEAFF. V and J are TRBV29-1 and TRBJ1-1; tentatively, D is TRBD1 (6 bases). The length of the CDR3 is 12 residues. Trimming removed 5 bases from V and 4 bases from J, with 11 bases in between. The V gene's germline CDR1 is SQVTM and CDR2 ANQGSEA.

The chain joins TRBV5-1 to TRBJ2-5; 9 positions match TRBD1. Germline V lookup: CDR1 SGHRS, CDR2 YFSETQ. CDR3 length: 15 amino acids. V lost 4 bases to trimming and J lost 4 bases; unmatched junction nucleotides: 8. In nucleotides, the CDR3 is TGCGCCAGCAGCACCTCCGGGACAGGGAGAGAGACCCAGTACTTC. Encoded protein: CASSTSGTGRETQYF. The full variable domain, in which reference TRBV5-1 and TRBJ2-5 provide the parts outside the CDR3, is KAGVTQTPRYLIKTRGQQVTLSCSPISGHRSVSWYQQTPGQGLQFLFEYFSETQRNKGNFPGRFSGRQFSNSRSEMNVSTLELGDSALYLCASSTSGTGRETQYFGPGTRLLVL.

The chain employs TRBV27 and TRBJ2-3, with 8 bases lining up with TRBD2. Germline V gene lookup returns CDR1 MNHEY and CDR2 SMNVEV (reference sequence). V trimming: 3 bases; J trimming: 5 bases; junction bases outside the gene matches: 7. The CDR3 contains 15 residues. The CDR3 protein is CASSFRGGRQDTQYF. CDR3 nucleotide sequence: TGTGCCAGCAGTTTTCGGGGGGGACGTCAAGATACGCAGTATTTT.